This TCR beta chain was identified in a study of cytomegalovirus exposure and HLA in healthy donors. Study as a whole: For the approximately 390 genotyped donors, 75% to 90% fell within the Caucasian-associated ancestry cluster.

The CDR3 extends over 18 amino acids. Per the germline V gene, CDR1 is SGHRS and CDR2 is YFSETQ. J was trimmed by 2 bases and V by 0 bases; bases with no gene match: 13. Findings of the study overall: In a later analysis, parvovirus B19, influenza, CMV and Epstein-Barr virus appeared linked to several top co-occurrence clusters. TRBV6-2, TRBV6-3 and other indistinguishable V segments were excluded.

The PCR was carried out with 60 Vbeta primers and 13 Jbeta primers. Profiling relied on immunoSEQ multiplex PCR, and the TCRdb table lists in-frame clones only, not all of them. The sample consists of some 130,000 clones, roughly 70% of them appearing once. Turning to this clone: The antigen is unknown.

This clonotype was obtained from a man in his forties in good health and CMV-seronegative. The V and J genes are TRBV5-1 and TRBJ2-7, with TRBD2 matching over 8 bases. Specimen: PBMCs. The CDR3 DNA sequence: TGCGCCAGCAGCTTGGCCAGCGGTGTTAGCGGGACCACCTACGAGCAGTACTTC. This translates into CASSLASGVSGTTYEQYF.